This TCR beta chain was identified during a study of CD8 T cells in Susac syndrome. Germline loops: CDR1 SQVTM, CDR2 ANQGSEA. Trimming removed 3 bases at V and 1 base at J, with 3 bases between. CDR3 size: 11 residues. An input of about 0.5 to 1 ug of RNA was subjected to reverse transcription using random hexamers. TCRdb passed the immunoSEQ multiplex PCR reads through MiXCR, listing each CDR3 protein once. The data show roughly 180,000 distinct CDR3 sequences, 85% to 95% seen once. The source material was CD4+ T cells from PBMCs. The rearrangement uses TRBV29-1 and TRBJ1-1; D is ambiguous. The TCR was taken from a human donor in good health. This CDR3 is CSVEWNTEAFF. In DNA form, the CDR3 reads TGCAGCGTTGAGTGGAACACTGAAGCTTTCTTT.